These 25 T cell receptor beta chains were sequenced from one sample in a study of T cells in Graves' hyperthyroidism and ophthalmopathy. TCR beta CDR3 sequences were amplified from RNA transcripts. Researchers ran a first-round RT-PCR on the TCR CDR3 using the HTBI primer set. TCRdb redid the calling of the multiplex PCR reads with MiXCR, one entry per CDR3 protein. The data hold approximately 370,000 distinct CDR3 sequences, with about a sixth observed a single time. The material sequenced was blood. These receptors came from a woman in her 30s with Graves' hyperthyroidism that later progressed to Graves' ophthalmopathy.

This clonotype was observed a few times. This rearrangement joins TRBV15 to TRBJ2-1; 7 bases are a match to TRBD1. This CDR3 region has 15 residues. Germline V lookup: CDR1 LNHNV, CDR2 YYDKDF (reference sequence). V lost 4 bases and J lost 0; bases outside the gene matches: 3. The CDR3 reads CATSKGQSSYNEQFF. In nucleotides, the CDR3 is TGTGCCACCAGCAAGGGACAGAGCTCCTACAATGAGCAGTTCTTC. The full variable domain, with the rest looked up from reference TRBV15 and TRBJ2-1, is DAMVIQNPRYQVTQFGKPVTLSCSQTLNHNVMYWYQQKSSQAPKLLFHYYDKDFNNEADTPDNFQSRRPNTSFCFLDIRSPGLGDTAMYLCATSKGQSSYNEQFFGPGTRLTVL.

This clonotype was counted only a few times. This chain's CDR3 is CASGDRVGLHNEQFF. As DNA, the CDR3 is TGTGCCAGTGGGGACAGGGTGGGATTGCACAATGAGCAGTTCTTC. The rearrangement uses TRBV6-1 and TRBJ2-1, with 9 nucleotides matching TRBD1. There are 15 residues in the CDR3. Losses at the gene ends were 9 bases for V and 5 bases for J; bases not matched to a gene: 11. Germline V lookup: CDR1 MNHNS, CDR2 SASEGT.

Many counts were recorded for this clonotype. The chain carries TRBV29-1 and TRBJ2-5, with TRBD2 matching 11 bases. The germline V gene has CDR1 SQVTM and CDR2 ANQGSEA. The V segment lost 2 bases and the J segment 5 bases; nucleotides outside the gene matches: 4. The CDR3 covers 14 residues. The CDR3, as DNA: TGCAGCGTTGAAATTAGCGGGGGGGCGGAGACCCAGTACTTC. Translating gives CSVEISGGAETQYF.

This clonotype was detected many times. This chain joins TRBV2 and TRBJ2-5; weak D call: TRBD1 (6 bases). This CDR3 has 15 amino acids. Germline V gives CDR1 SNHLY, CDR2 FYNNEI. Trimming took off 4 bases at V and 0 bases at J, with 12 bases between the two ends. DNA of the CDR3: TGTGCCAGCAGTGGGGGGACACCGAACCAAGAGACCCAGTACTTC. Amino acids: CASSGGTPNQETQYF. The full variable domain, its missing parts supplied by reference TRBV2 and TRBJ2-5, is EPEVTQTPSHQVTQMGQEVILRCVPISNHLYFYWYRQILGQKVEFLVSFYNNEISEKSEIFDDQFSVERPDGSNFTLKIRSTKLEDSAMYFCASSGGTPNQETQYFGPGTRLLVL.

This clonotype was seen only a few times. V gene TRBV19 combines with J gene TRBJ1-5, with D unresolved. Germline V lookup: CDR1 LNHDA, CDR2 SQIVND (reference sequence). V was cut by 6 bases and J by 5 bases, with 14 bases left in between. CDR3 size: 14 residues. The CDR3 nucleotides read TGTGCCAGTAGGTTGGAGGGTTTGGATCAGCCCCAGCATTTT. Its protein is CASRLEGLDQPQHF. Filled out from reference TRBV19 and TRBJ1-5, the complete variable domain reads DGGITQSPKYLFRKEGQNVTLSCEQNLNHDAMYWYRQDPGQGLRLIYYSQIVNDFQKGDIAEGYSVSREKKESFPLTVTSAQKNPTAFYLCASRLEGLDQPQHFGDGTRLSIL.

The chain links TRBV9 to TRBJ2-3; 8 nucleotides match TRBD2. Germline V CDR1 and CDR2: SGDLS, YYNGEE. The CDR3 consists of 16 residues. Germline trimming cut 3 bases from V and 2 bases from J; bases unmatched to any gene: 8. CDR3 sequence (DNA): TGTGCCAGCAGCGCGGGCGGGGGGCATTTCACAGATACGCAGTATTTT. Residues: CASSAGGGHFTDTQYF. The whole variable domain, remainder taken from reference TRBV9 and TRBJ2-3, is DSGVTQTPKHLITATGQRVTLRCSPRSGDLSVYWYQQSLDQGLQFLIQYYNGEERAKGNILERFSAQQFPDLHSELNLSSLELGDSALYFCASSAGGGHFTDTQYFGPGTRLTVL.

The CDR3 DNA is TGCGCCAGCAGCTCTTCGGGACAGGGGCACAATGAGCAGTTCTTC. Translated: CASSSSGQGHNEQFF. The gene calls are TRBV5-1 and TRBJ2-1; 10 bases match TRBD1. CDR3 length: 15 amino acids. Germline lookup yields CDR1 SGHRS and CDR2 YFSETQ. V lost 3 bases, J lost 5 bases, and 5 bases stayed unmatched.

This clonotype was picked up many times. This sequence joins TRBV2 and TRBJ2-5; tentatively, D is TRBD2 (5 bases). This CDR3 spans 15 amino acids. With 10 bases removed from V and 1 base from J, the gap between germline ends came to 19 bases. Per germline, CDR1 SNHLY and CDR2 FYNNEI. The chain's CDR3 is CANTSNREPQETQYF. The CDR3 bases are TGTGCCAACACCTCTAACCGGGAACCCCAAGAGACCCAGTACTTC.

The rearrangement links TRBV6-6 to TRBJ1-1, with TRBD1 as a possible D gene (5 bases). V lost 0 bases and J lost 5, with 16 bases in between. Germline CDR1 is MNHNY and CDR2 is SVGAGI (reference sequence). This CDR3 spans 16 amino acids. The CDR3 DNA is TGTGCCAGCAGTTACTCGACGGTCGCAGGGCAAACTGAAGCTTTCTTT. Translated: CASSYSTVAGQTEAFF.

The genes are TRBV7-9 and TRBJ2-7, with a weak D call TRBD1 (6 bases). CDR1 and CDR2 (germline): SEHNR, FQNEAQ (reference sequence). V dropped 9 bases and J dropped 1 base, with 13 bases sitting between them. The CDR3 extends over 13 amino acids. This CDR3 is CARSLTGSYEQYF. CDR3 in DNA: TGTGCCAGAAGCCTAACAGGGTCCTACGAGCAGTACTTC.

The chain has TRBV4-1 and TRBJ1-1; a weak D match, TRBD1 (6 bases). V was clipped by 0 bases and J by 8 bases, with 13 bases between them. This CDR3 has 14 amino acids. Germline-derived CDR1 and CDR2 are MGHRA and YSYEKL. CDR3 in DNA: TGCGCCAGCAGCCAAGATCAGGGGACACTCGAAGCTTTCTTT. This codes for CASSQDQGTLEAFF.

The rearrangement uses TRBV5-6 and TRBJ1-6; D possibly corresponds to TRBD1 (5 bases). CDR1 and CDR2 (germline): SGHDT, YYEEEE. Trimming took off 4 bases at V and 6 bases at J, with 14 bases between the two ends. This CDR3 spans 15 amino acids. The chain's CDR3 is CASSARDAFNSPLHF. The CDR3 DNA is TGTGCCAGCAGCGCACGGGACGCCTTTAATTCACCCCTCCACTTT. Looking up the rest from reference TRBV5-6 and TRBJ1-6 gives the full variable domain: DAGVTQSPTHLIKTRGQQVTLRCSPKSGHDTVSWYQQALGQGPQFIFQYYEEEERQRGNFPDRFSGHQFPNYSSELNVNALLLGDSALYLCASSARDAFNSPLHFGNGTRLTVT.

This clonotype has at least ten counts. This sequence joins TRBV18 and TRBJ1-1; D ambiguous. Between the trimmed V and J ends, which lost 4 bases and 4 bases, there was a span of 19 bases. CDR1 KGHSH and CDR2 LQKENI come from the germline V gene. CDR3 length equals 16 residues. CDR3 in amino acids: CASSLVGHITSTEAFF. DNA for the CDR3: TGTGCCAGCTCACTCGTAGGGCATATAACTAGCACTGAAGCTTTCTTT.

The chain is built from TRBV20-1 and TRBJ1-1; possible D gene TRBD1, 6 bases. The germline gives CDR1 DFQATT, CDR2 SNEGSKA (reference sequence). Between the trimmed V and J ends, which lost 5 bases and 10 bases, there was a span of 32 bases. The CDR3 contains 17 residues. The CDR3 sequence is CSAPPVGGPNNLLGAFF. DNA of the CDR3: TGCAGTGCTCCGCCAGTCGGGGGCCCTAACAACCTCCTTGGAGCTTTCTTT.

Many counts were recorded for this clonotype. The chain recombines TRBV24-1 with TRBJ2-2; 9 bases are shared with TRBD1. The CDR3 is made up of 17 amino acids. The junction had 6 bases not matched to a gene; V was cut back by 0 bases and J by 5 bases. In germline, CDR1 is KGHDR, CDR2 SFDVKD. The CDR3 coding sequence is TGTGCCACCAGTGATTTGGGGACAGGGTCTTCGACCGGGGAGCTGTTTTTT. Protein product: CATSDLGTGSSTGELFF.

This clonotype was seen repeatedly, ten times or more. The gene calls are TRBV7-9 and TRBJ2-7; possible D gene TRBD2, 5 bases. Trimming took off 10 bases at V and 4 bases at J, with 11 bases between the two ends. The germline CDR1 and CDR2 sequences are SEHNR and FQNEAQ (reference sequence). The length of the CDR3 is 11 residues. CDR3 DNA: TGTGCCATCGATAGAGGGTACGAGCAGTACTTC. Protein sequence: CAIDRGYEQYF. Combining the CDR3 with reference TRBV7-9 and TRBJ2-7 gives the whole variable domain DTGVSQNPRHKITKRGQNVTFRCDPISEHNRLYWYRQTLGQGPEFLTYFQNEAQLEKSRLLSDRFSAERPKGSFSTLEIQRTEQGDSAMYLCAIDRGYEQYFGPGTRLTVT.

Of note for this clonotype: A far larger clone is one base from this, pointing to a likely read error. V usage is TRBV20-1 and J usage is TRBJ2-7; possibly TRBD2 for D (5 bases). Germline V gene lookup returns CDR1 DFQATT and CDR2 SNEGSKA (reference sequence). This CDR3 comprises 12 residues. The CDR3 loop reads CNARDSGYEQYF. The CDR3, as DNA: TGCAATGCTAGAGATTCGGGATACGAGCAGTACTTC.

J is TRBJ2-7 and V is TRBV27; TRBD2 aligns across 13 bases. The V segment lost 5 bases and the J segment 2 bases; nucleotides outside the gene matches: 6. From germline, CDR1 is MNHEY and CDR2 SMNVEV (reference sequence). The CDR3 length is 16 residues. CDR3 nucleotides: TGTGCCAGCAGTAAGATGGGACTAGCGGGAACCTACGAGCAGTACTTC. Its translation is CASSKMGLAGTYEQYF.

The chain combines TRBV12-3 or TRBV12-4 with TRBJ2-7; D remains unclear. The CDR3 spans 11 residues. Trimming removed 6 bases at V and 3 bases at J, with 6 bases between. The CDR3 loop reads CASRHLYEQYF. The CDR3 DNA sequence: TGTGCCAGCAGACATCTCTACGAGCAGTACTTC.

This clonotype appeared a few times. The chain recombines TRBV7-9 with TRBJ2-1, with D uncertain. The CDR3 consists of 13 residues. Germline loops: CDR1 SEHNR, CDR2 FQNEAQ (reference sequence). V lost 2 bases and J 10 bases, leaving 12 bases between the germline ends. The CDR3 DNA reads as TGTGCCAGCAGCTTACTGGGGTGGAACGAGCAGTTCTTC. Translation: CASSLLGWNEQFF. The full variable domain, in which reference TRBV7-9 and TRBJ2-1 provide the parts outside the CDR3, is DTGVSQNPRHKITKRGQNVTFRCDPISEHNRLYWYRQTLGQGPEFLTYFQNEAQLEKSRLLSDRFSAERPKGSFSTLEIQRTEQGDSAMYLCASSLLGWNEQFFGPGTRLTVL.

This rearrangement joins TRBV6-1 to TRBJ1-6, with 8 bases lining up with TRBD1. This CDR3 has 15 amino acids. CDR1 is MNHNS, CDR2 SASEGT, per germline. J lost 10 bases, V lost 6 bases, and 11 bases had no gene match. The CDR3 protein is CASRTGVTGSSPLHF. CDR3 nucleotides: TGTGCCAGCAGGACAGGGGTTACTGGTAGCTCACCCCTCCACTTT.

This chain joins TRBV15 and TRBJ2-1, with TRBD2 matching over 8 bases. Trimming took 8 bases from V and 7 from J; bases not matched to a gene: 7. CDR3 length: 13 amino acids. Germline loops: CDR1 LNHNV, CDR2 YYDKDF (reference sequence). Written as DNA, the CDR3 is TGTGCCACCGAGCGGGAGTATAGTAATGAGCAGTTCTTC. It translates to CATEREYSNEQFF.

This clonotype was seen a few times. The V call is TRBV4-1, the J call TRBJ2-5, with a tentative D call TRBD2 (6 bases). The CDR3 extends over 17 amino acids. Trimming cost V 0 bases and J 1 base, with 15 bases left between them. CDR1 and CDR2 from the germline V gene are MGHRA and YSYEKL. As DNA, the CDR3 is TGCGCCAGCAGCCAAGACCTAGCGCCCGCCCTCCAAGAGACCCAGTACTTC. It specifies CASSQDLAPALQETQYF.

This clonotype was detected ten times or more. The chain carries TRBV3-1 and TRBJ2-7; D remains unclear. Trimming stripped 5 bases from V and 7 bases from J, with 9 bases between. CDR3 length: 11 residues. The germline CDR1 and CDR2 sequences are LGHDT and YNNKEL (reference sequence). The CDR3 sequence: CASSTQAEQYF. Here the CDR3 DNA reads TGTGCCAGCAGCACTCAAGCTGAGCAGTACTTC.

The DNA of the CDR3 is TGTGCCAGCAGCGACAACAGGGGCCGACTGAATCAGCCCCAGCATTTT. This translates into CASSDNRGRLNQPQHF. The J gene is TRBJ1-5, the V gene TRBV27; TRBD1 matches 7 bases. Germline CDR1 and CDR2: MNHEY and SMNVEV (reference sequence). The CDR3 spans 16 residues. The junction had 12 bases not matched to a gene; V was cut back by 6 bases and J by 4 bases.